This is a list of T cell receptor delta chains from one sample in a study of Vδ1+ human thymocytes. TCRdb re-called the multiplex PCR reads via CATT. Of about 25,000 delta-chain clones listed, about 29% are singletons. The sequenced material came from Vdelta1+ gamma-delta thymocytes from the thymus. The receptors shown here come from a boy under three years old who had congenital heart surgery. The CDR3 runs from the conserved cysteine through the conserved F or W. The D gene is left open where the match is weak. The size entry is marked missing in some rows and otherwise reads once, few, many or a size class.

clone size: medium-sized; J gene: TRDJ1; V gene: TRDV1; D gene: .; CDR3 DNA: TGTGCTCTTGGGGAAGTTCCTAGGTCGTACACCGATAAACTCATCTTT; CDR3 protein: CALGEVPRSYTDKLIF
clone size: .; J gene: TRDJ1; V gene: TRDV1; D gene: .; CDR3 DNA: TGTGCTCTTGGGGACCCTAATCGGAGGCCCAACACCGATAAACTCATCTTT; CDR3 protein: CALGDPNRRPNTDKLIF
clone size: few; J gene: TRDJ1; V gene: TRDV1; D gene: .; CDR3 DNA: TGTGCTCTTGAAAGGGGGGGAGGGGACGATAAACTCATCTTT; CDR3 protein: CALERGGGDDKLIF
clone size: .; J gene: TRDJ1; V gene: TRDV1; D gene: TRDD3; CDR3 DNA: TGTGCTCTTGGGGAACTTTCAGGACTGGGGGATGGTAGACTCACCGATAAACTCATCTTT; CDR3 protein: CALGELSGLGDGRLTDKLIF
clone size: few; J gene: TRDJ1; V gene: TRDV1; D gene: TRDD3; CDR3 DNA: TGTGCTCTTGGGTCCCCCTACTGGGGGACCCTTACCCCCGATAAACTCATCTTT; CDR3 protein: CALGSPYWGTLTPDKLIF
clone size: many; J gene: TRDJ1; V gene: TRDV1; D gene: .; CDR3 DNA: TGTGCTCTTGGGGAACCTAGCCTGATGTACACCGATAAACTCATCTTT; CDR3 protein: CALGEPSLMYTDKLIF
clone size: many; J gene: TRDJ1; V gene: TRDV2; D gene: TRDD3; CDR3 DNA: TGTGCCTGTGACACGTGGGGGGATATAGATAAACTCATCTTT; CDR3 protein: CACDTWGDIDKLIF
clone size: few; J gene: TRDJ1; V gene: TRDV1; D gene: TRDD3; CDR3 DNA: TGTGCTCTTGGGGAACTGGCGCCACTACTGGGGGATCGGGGTAAACTCATCTTT; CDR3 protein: CALGELAPLLGDRGKLIF
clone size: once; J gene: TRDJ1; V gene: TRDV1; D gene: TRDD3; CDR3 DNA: TGTGCTCTTGGGGAACCTCCTTCTTACCAACCCAAACTGGGGGACCACTTCACCGATAAACTCATCTTT; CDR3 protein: CALGEPPSYQPKLGDHFTDKLIF
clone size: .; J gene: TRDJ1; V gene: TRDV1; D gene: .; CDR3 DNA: TGTGCTCTTGGGGAATTTTCCCTCCTACGCGACACCGATAAACTCATCTTT; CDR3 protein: CALGEFSLLRDTDKLIF
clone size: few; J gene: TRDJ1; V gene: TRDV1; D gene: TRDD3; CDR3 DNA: TGTGCTCTTGGGCCGCGGCCCTCCCCTTCCTACTGGGGGATACGCCTCATCTTT; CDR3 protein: CALGPRPSPSYWGIRLIF
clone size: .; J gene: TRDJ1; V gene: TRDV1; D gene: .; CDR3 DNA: TGTGCTCTTGGGGAAGATAGGGGGCCGGGATGCGGGGAACTCATCTTT; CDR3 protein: CALGEDRGPGCGELIF
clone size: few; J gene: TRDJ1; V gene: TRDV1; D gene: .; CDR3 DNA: TGTGCTCTTGGGGAAGAGCAAGTAGCCTTGGGGGGCTTCACCGATAAACTCATCTTT; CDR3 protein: CALGEEQVALGGFTDKLIF
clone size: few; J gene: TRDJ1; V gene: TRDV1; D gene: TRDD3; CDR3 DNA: TGTGCTCTTGGGGAACGCCCACCCCCTTACTGGGGGATACCTACCGATAAACTCATCTTT; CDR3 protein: CALGERPPPYWGIPTDKLIF
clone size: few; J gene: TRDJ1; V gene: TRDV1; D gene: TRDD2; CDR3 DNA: TGTGCTCTTGGGGGACCCTTCCTGGTGTACACCGATAAACTCATCTTT; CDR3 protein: CALGGPFLVYTDKLIF
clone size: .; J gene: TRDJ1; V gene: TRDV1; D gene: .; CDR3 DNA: TGTGCTCTTGGGGAACTGGGGAAAGGGAAGTACACCGATAAACTCATCTTT; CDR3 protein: CALGELGKGKYTDKLIF
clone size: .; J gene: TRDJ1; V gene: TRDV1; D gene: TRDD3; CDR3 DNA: TGTGCTCTTGGGGAACCCCCCCGATTAAAAAGAGGTACTGGGGGAGAAGAGTACACCGATAAACTCATCTTT; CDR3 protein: CALGEPPRLKRGTGGEEYTDKLIF
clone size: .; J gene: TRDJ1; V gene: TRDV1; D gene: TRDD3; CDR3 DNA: TGTGCTCTTTGCGTATACTGGAACTGGGGGCTCACGTACACCGATAAACTCATCTTC; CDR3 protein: CALCVYWNWGLTYTDKLIF
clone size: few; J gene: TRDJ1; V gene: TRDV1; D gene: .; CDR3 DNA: TGTGCTCTTGGGGAAGGCGGGCCGGGGGAGGACACCGATAAACTCATCTTT; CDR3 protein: CALGEGGPGEDTDKLIF
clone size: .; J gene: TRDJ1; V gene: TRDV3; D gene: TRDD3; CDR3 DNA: TGTGCGCGGCAAAGAAGCTGGGGGGCGGACACCGATAAACTCATCTTT; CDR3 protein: CARQRSWGADTDKLIF
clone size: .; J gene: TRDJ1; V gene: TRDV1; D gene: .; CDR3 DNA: TGTGCTCTTGGGGGCCCTGCCGATATGAAAGATAAACTCATCTTT; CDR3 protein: CALGGPADMKDKLIF
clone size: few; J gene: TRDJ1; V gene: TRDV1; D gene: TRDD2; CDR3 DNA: TGTGCTCTTGGGGTCTTCCGGCCTTCCTACATTAGATTACCTGGGGGGTACACCGATAAACTCATCTTT; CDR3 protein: CALGVFRPSYIRLPGGYTDKLIF
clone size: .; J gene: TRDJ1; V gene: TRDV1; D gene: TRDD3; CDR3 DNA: TGTGCTCTTGGGGAACTACCTAAGGCCTTCCTGCCCTCTACTGGGGGATACGCTCACACCGATAAACTCATCTTT; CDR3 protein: CALGELPKAFLPSTGGYAHTDKLIF
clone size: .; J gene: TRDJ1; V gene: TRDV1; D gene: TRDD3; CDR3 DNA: TGTGCTCTTGGGGAACTAATGGAGCTGGGGGGTTCCCCTAACGATAAACTCATCTTT; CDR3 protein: CALGELMELGGSPNDKLIF
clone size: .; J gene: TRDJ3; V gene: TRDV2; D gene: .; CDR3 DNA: TGTGCCTCCACCCGCTCCTGGGCCACCCGACAGATGTTTTTC; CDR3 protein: CASTRSWATRQMFF
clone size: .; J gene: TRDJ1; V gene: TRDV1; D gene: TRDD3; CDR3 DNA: TGTGCTCTTGGGTACCTGGCCTTTGGTCCAAAAAGGCTAGGTACTGGGGGAGCCCACACGTACACCGATAAACTCATCTTT; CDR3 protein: CALGYLAFGPKRLGTGGAHTYTDKLIF
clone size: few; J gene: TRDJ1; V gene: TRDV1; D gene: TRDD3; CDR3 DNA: TGTGCTCTTGGGGAACTCCCTTTACTGGGGGACGAGAACACCGATAAACTCATCTTT; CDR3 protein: CALGELPLLGDENTDKLIF
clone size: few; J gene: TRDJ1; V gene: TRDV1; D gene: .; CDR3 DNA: TGTGCTCTTGGGGAACCAATTCGTAGTCCAAATTACACCGATAAACTCATCTTT; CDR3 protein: CALGEPIRSPNYTDKLIF
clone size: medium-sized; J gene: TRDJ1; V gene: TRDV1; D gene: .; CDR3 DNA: TGTGCTCTTGGGGAATGGAAAGGACCGTACACCGATAAACTCATCTTT; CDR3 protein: CALGEWKGPYTDKLIF
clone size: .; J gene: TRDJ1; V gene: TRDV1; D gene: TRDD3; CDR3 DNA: TGTGCTCTTGGGGAACTGCCCCTGTACTGGGGGATTCGCTGGACCGATAAACTCATCTTT; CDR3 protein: CALGELPLYWGIRWTDKLIF
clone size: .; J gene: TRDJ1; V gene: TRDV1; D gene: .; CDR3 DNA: TGTGCTCTTGGGTCCCCTTCCTACGCGTACTGGGGGACCCCGGGCACCGATAAACTCATCTTT; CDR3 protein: CALGSPSYAYWGTPGTDKLIF
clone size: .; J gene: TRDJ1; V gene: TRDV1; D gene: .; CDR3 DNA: TGTGCTCTTGGGGAACTCATCCTTCCTACGCCAGTATACTGGGGGACCCTCACCGATAAACTCATCTTT; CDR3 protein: CALGELILPTPVYWGTLTDKLIF
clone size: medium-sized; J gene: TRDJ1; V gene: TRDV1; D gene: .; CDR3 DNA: TGTGCTCTTGGGGCCCCTATTCACCTAGGGTACACCGATAAACTCATCTTT; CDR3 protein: CALGAPIHLGYTDKLIF
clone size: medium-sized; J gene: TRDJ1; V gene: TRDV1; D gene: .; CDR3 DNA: TGTGCTCTTGGGGAACGGGAGGTCGACACCGATAAACTCATCTTT; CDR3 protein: CALGEREVDTDKLIF
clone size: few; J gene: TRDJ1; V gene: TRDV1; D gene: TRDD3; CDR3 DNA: TGTGCTCTTGGCTACGGGAGTCCCCCGTGTCTGGGGGATACTCAGTACACCGATAAACTCATCTTT; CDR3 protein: CALGYGSPPCLGDTQYTDKLIF
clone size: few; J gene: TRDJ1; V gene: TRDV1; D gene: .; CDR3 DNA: TGCGCTCTTGGGGAACTAACGAGACTGGGAATGGGGGTCGATAAACTCATCTTT; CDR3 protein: CALGELTRLGMGVDKLIF
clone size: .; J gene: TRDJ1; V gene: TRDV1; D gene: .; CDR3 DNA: TGTGCTCTTGGGGACTCTACCTCATTCGGTTCCGGTAAACTCATCTTT; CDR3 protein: CALGDSTSFGSGKLIF
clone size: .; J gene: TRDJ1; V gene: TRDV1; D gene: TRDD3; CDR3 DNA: TGTGCCCTTGGGGATGACCTACTGGGGGCCCCTTGCCTCGATAAACTCATCTTT; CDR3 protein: CALGDDLLGAPCLDKLIF
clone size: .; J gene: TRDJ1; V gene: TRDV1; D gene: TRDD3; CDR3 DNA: TGTGCTCTTGGGGGAAATACTGGGGGATCCACCGATAAACTCATCTTT; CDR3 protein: CALGGNTGGSTDKLIF
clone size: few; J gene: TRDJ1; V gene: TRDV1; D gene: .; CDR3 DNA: TGTGCTCTTGGGGAACCGGGTCCCCTACGGGGGAAAAAGGCGTACACCGATAAACTCATCTTT; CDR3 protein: CALGEPGPLRGKKAYTDKLIF
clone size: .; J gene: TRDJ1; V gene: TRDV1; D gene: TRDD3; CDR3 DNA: TGTGCTCTTGGGGAGGGTATTGGGATCCGACCCACTGGGGGATGGAGCGATAAACTCATCTTT; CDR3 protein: CALGEGIGIRPTGGWSDKLIF